The rows below give T cell receptor beta chains drawn from one sample of a study of human T cells and chemical hapten exposure. One entry per CDR3 protein, called by TCRdb with MiXCR from the RACE reads. The sample holds approximately 80,000 distinct CDR3 sequences, 10% to 13% seen once. The sample here was whole blood, taken in connection with sensitization to the hapten diphenylcyclopropenone (DPC). All receptors come from a woman between 50 and 59 years old with alopecia areata. Some clones in this sample may be carry-over from other donors' samples. CDR3s include the opening cysteine and the closing phenylalanine or tryptophan. Each record gives: D gene, V gene, J gene, clone size, CDR3 length, CDR3 protein, CDR3 DNA. A D gene is named only where the DNA matches it firmly. Size values are once, few and many counts, or a class for expanded clones, and some rows have none.

TRBD1	TRBV20-1	TRBJ2-7	many	12	CSAGQAAYEQYF	TGCAGTGCGGGACAGGCGGCCTACGAGCAGTACTTC
NA	TRBV2	TRBJ2-2	NA	15	CASTTVLANTGELFF	TGTGCCAGCACCACGGTCCTAGCTAACACCGGGGAGCTGTTTTTT
NA	TRBV28	TRBJ2-3	few	17	CASSLPQGLSGTDTQYF	TGTGCCAGCAGTTTACCCCAGGGGCTTAGTGGCACAGATACGCAGTATTTT
NA	TRBV7-3	TRBJ2-2	many	15	CASSLRARGTGELFF	TGTGCCAGCAGCTTAAGGGCCCGAGGCACCGGGGAGCTGTTTTTT
TRBD1	TRBV2	TRBJ2-1	many	14	CASRTGGAYNEQFF	TGTGCCAGCAGGACAGGGGGCGCCTACAATGAGCAGTTCTTC
NA	TRBV6-1	TRBJ2-3	NA	15	CASRLISLGTDTQYF	TGTGCCAGCCGTCTCATCTCATTGGGCACAGATACGCAGTATTTT
NA	TRBV29-1	TRBJ2-2	NA	12	CSVGSGIGELFF	TGCAGCGTTGGGAGCGGTATCGGGGAGCTGTTTTTT
TRBD2	TRBV7-2	TRBJ2-5	many	14	CASSLSGRGETQYF	TGTGCCAGCAGCTTAAGCGGGAGAGGTGAGACCCAGTACTTC
TRBD2	TRBV11-2	TRBJ2-5	NA	15	CASSSLPLAGQTQYF	TGTGCCAGCAGCTCCCTCCCGCTAGCGGGTCAGACCCAGTACTTC
TRBD1	TRBV20-1	TRBJ2-1	NA	15	CSASPGTGIENEQFF	TGCAGTGCTAGTCCCGGGACAGGGATAGAGAATGAGCAGTTCTTC
NA	TRBV21-1	TRBJ2-7	many	16	CASSRRTSGNSYEQYF	TGTGCCAGCAGCCGCCGGACTAGCGGGAACTCCTACGAGCAGTACTTC
TRBD1	TRBV27	TRBJ1-5	few	15	CASSLQGERNQPQHF	TGTGCCAGCAGTTTACAGGGGGAGCGCAATCAGCCCCAGCATTTT
NA	TRBV11-2	TRBJ1-2	many	13	CASSLRLLYGYTF	TGTGCCAGCAGCTTACGACTGCTCTATGGCTACACCTTC
NA	TRBV18	TRBJ2-7	NA	13	CASSPQRPGEQYF	TGTGCCAGCTCACCACAACGACCCGGCGAGCAGTACTTC
NA	TRBV11-3	TRBJ2-1	few	14	CASSEISGNNEQFF	TGTGCCAGCAGCGAGATAAGCGGTAACAATGAGCAGTTCTTC
TRBD1	TRBV7-2	TRBJ2-7	NA	16	CASSTPRTGGSYEQYF	TGTGCCAGCAGCACGCCACGGACAGGGGGCTCCTACGAGCAGTACTTC
TRBD1	TRBV6-2/TRBV6-3	TRBJ2-1	many	14	CASSYRGLYNEQFF	TGTGCCAGCAGTTACAGGGGGCTTTACAATGAGCAGTTCTTC
TRBD2	TRBV3-1	TRBJ2-5	many	16	CASSPPSGRAGETQYF	TGTGCCAGCAGCCCCCCTAGCGGGAGGGCCGGAGAGACCCAGTACTTC
NA	TRBV9	TRBJ2-7	NA	15	CASSPHPTGAYEQYF	TGTGCCAGCAGCCCCCACCCGACGGGGGCCTACGAGCAGTACTTC
NA	TRBV4-2	TRBJ1-1	many	15	CASSQDQQVGTEAFF	TGTGCCAGCAGCCAAGATCAACAGGTCGGAACTGAAGCTTTCTTT
TRBD1	TRBV6-1	TRBJ1-4	NA	16	CASSSIGTVLNEKLFF	TGTGCCAGCAGTTCCATCGGGACAGTTCTTAATGAAAAACTGTTTTTT
NA	TRBV9	TRBJ2-1	many	14	CASSVGLSVNEQFF	TGTGCCAGCAGCGTGGGGCTCTCTGTCAATGAGCAGTTCTTC
TRBD2	TRBV5-4	TRBJ2-1	NA	13	CASSWTSGAEQFF	TGTGCCAGCAGCTGGACTAGCGGCGCCGAGCAGTTCTTC
NA	TRBV29-1	TRBJ2-7	few	14	CSEDLGQGLGEQYF	TGCAGCGAAGACCTAGGGCAGGGCCTAGGCGAGCAGTACTTC
TRBD1	TRBV20-1	TRBJ1-6	NA	16	CSAPRDSLFGRSPLHF	TGCAGTGCCCCCCGGGACAGCCTCTTTGGGCGCTCACCCCTCCACTTT
NA	TRBV2	TRBJ2-4	NA	15	CASTSDGIAKNIQYF	TGTGCCAGCACCTCCGACGGCATAGCCAAAAACATTCAGTACTTC
NA	TRBV7-6	TRBJ1-3	many	16	CASSRGTGHSGNTIYF	TGTGCCAGCAGCCGGGGGACGGGACACTCTGGAAACACCATATATTTT
NA	TRBV6-5	TRBJ2-7	many	14	CASIPTGFPSEQYF	TGTGCCAGCATTCCTACAGGGTTCCCCTCCGAGCAGTACTTC
NA	TRBV20-1	TRBJ1-5	many	14	CSAREGGRNQPQHF	TGCAGTGCTAGGGAGGGCGGGCGGAATCAGCCCCAGCATTTT
TRBD2	TRBV3-1	TRBJ2-1	many	15	CASSRGLAGVVEQFF	TGTGCCAGCAGCCGGGGACTAGCGGGAGTTGTTGAGCAGTTCTTC
NA	TRBV6-5	TRBJ1-5	many	14	CASRRSAGNQPQHF	TGTGCCAGCCGAAGGTCGGCGGGCAATCAGCCCCAGCATTTT
TRBD1	TRBV6-5	TRBJ1-1	few	15	CASSYQGAPNTEAFF	TGTGCCAGCAGTTACCAGGGGGCCCCGAACACTGAAGCTTTCTTT
NA	TRBV20-1	TRBJ1-4	many	11	CSVRVAEKLFF	TGCAGTGTCAGGGTGGCTGAAAAACTGTTTTTT
NA	TRBV5-8	TRBJ1-5	NA	15	CASSLAGGGNQPQHF	TGTGCCAGCAGCTTGGCCGGGGGAGGCAATCAGCCCCAGCATTTT
TRBD1	TRBV6-2/TRBV6-3	TRBJ1-1	few	14	CASSRRQGGTEAFF	TGTGCCAGCAGTCGCCGACAGGGCGGCACTGAAGCTTTCTTT
NA	TRBV30	TRBJ1-2	many	12	CAWWGGFGGYTF	TGTGCCTGGTGGGGGGGATTTGGAGGCTACACCTTC
TRBD2	TRBV28	TRBJ2-7	NA	14	CASSLGTSGYEQYF	TGTGCCAGCAGTCTCGGGACTAGCGGCTACGAGCAGTACTTC
NA	TRBV11-2	TRBJ2-7	few	13	CASSQQGLGEQYF	TGTGCCAGCAGCCAACAGGGCCTGGGGGAGCAGTACTTC
NA	TRBV25-1	TRBJ2-7	many	13	CASAGEGVYEQYF	TGTGCCAGCGCTGGGGAGGGGGTCTACGAGCAGTACTTC
NA	TRBV4-3	TRBJ1-1	NA	15	CASSQERTVNTEAFF	TGCGCCAGCAGCCAGGAACGTACAGTGAACACTGAAGCTTTCTTT
NA	TRBV12-3/TRBV12-4	TRBJ2-5	many	15	CASSLRQEAGETQYF	TGTGCCAGCAGTTTGAGACAGGAGGCTGGCGAGACCCAGTACTTC
NA	TRBV5-1	TRBJ1-1	many	15	CASSLEGTLNTEAFF	TGCGCCAGCAGCTTGGAGGGGACTTTGAACACTGAAGCTTTCTTT
TRBD1	TRBV18	TRBJ2-1	many	16	CASSLDRGRAANEQFF	TGTGCCAGCTCATTAGACAGGGGGCGCGCAGCTAATGAGCAGTTCTTC
NA	TRBV12-3/TRBV12-4	TRBJ1-5	few	15	CASSLDGRDNQPQHF	TGTGCCAGCAGTTTAGACGGTAGGGACAATCAGCCCCAGCATTTT
NA	TRBV3-1	TRBJ2-4	NA	15	CASSPGAGAKNIQYF	TGTGCCAGCAGCCCGGGAGCGGGAGCCAAAAACATTCAGTACTTC